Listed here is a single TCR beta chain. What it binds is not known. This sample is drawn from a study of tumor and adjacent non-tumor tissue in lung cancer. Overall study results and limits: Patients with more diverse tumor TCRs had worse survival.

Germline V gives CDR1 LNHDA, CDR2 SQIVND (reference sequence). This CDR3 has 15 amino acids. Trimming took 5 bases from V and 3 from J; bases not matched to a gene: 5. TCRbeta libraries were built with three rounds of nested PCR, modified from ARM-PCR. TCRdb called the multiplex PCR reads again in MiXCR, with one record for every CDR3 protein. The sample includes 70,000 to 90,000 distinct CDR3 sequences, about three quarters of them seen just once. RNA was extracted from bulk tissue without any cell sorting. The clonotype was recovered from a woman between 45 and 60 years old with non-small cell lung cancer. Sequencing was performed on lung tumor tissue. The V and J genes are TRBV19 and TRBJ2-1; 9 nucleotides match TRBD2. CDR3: CASSRVAGDYNEQFF. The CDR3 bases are TGTGCCAGTAGTCGAGTAGCGGGAGACTACAATGAGCAGTTCTTC.